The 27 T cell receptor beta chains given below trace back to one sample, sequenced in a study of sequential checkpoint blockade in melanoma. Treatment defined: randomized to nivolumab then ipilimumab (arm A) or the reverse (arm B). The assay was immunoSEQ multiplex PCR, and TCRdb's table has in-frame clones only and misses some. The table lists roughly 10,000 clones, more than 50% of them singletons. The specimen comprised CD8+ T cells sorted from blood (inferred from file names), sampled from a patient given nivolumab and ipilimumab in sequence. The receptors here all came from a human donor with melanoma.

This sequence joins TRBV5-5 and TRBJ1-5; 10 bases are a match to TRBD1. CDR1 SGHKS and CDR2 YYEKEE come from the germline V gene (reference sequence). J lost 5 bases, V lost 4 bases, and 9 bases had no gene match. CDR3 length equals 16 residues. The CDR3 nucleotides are TGTGCCAGCAGCCAAGGACAGGGGGGAGTTCATCAGCCCCAGCATTTT. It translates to CASSQGQGGVHQPQHF.

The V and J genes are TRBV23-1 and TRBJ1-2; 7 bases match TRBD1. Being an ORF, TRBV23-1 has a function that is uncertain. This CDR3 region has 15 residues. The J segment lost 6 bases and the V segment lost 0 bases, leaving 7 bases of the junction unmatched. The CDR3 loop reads CASSQSLGDSNGYTF. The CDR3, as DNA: TGCGCCAGCAGTCAATCGTTAGGGGACAGCAATGGCTACACCTTC.

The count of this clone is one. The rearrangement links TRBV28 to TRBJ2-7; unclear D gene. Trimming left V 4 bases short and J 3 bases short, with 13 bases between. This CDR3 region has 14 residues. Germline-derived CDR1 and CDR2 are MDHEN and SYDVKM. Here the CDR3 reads CASSSVETRYEQYF. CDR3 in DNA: TGTGCCAGCAGTTCCGTAGAGACTCGCTACGAGCAGTACTTC.

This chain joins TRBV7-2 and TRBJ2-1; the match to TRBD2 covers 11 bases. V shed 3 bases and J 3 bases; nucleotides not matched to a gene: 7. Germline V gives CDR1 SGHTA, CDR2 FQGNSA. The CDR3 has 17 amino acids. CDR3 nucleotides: TGTGCCAGCAGCTTTGTAGCGGGAGGGCCCCTCTACAATGAGCAGTTCTTC. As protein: CASSFVAGGPLYNEQFF.

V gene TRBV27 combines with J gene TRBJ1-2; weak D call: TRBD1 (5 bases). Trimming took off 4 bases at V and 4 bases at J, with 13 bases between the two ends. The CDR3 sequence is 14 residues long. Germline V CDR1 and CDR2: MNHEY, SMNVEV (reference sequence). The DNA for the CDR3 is TGTGCCAGCAGTTCAAGGGGCTCACTCTATGGCTACACCTTC. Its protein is CASSSRGSLYGYTF.

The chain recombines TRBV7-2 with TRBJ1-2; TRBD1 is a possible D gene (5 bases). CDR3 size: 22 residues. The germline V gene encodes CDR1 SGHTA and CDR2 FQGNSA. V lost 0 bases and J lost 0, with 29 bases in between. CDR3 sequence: CASSLALLGGGRQDPANYGYTF. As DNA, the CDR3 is TGTGCCAGCAGCTTAGCCCTACTGGGGGGAGGTCGACAAGACCCAGCTAACTATGGCTACACCTTC.

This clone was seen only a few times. In DNA, the CDR3 is TGTGCCAGCAGCCAAGATTGGACAGGGGGCCGGTACACCTTC. It is translated as CASSQDWTGGRYTF. The chain is built from TRBV21-1 and TRBJ1-2; whether TRBD1, the table's D call, matches the DNA was not checked. TRBV21-1 is deemed a pseudogene. The CDR3 extends over 14 amino acids.

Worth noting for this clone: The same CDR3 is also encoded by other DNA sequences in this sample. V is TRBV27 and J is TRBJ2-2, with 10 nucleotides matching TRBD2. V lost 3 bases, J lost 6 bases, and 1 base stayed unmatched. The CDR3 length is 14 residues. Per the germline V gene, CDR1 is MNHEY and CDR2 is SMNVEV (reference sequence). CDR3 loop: CASSFLAGAGELFF. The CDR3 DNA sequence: TGTGCCAGCAGTTTCCTAGCGGGAGCCGGGGAGCTGTTTTTT.

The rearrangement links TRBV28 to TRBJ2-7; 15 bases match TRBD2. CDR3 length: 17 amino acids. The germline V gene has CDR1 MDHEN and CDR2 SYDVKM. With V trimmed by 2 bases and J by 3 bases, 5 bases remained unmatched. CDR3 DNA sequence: TGTGCCAGCAGTTTACCCGGGACTAGCGGGGGGCTCTACGAGCAGTACTTC. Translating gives CASSLPGTSGGLYEQYF.

CDR3 in amino acids: CASSPRGGDEQFF. In nucleotides, the CDR3 is TGTGCCAGCAGCCCCCGAGGGGGGGATGAGCAGTTCTTC. This chain joins TRBV7-9 and TRBJ2-1; TRBD2 might be the D (7 bases). V dropped 5 bases and J dropped 8 bases, with 13 bases sitting between them. The length of the CDR3 is 13 residues. Germline V gene sequence: CDR1 SEHNR, CDR2 FQNEAQ (reference sequence).

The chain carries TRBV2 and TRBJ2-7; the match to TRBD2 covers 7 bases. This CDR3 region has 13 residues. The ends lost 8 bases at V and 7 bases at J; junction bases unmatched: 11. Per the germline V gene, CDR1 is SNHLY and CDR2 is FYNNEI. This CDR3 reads CASSLAGVGEQYF. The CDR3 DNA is TGTGCCAGCTCACTCGCGGGAGTCGGAGAGCAGTACTTC. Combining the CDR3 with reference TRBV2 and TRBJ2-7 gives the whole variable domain EPEVTQTPSHQVTQMGQEVILRCVPISNHLYFYWYRQILGQKVEFLVSFYNNEISEKSEIFDDQFSVERPDGSNFTLKIRSTKLEDSAMYFCASSLAGVGEQYFGPGTRLTVT.

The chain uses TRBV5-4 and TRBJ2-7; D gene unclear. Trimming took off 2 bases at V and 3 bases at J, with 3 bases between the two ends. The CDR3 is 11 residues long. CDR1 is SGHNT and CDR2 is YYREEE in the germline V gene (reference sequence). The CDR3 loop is CASSFGYEQYF. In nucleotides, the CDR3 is TGTGCCAGCAGCTTCGGCTACGAGCAGTACTTC. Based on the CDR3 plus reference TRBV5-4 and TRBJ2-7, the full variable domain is ETGVTQSPTHLIKTRGQQVTLRCSSQSGHNTVSWYQQALGQGPQFIFQYYREEENGRGNFPPRFSGLQFPNYSSELNVNALELDDSALYLCASSFGYEQYFGPGTRLTVT.

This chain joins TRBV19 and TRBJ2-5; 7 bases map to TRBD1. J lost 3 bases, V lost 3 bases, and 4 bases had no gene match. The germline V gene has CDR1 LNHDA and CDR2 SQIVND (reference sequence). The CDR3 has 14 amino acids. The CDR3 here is CASSINRGKETQYF. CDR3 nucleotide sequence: TGTGCCAGTAGTATTAACAGGGGTAAAGAGACCCAGTACTTC.

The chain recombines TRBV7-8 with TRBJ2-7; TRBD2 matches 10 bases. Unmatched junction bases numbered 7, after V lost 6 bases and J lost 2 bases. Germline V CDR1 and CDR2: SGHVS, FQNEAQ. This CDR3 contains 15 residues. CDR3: CASRGKTSGTYEQYF. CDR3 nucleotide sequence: TGTGCCAGCAGAGGAAAAACTAGCGGGACCTACGAGCAGTACTTC.

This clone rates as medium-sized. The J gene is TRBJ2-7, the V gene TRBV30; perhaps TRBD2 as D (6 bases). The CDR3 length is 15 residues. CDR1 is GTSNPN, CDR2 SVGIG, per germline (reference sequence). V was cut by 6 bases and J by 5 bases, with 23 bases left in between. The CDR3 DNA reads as TGTGCCTGCAAGCTCGGTACTTACCCGGGAGACGAGCAGTACTTC. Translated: CACKLGTYPGDEQYF.

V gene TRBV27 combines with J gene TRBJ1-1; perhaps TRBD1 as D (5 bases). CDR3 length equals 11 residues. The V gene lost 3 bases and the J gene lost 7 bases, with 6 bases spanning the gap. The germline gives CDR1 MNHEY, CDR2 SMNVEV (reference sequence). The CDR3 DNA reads TGTGCCAGCAGTTTGGGGGGTGAAGCTTTCTTT. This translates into CASSLGGEAFF.

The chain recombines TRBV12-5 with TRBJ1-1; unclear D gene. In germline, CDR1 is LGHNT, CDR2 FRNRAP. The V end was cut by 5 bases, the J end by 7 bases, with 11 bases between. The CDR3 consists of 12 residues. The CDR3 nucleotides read TGTGCTAGTGGTCCCCGACTTAGTGAAGCTTTCTTT. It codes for CASGPRLSEAFF.

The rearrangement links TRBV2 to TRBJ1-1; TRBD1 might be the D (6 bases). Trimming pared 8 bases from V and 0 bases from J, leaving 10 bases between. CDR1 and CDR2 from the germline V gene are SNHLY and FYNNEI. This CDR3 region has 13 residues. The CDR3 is CASHREMNTEAFF. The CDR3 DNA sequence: TGTGCCAGCCACAGGGAAATGAACACTGAAGCTTTCTTT.

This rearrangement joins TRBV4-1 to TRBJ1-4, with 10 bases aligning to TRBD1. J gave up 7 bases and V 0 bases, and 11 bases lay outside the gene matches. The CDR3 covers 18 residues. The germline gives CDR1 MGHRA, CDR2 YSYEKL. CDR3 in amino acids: CASSQDMVTGGFGEKLFF. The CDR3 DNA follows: TGCGCCAGCAGCCAAGATATGGTGACAGGGGGCTTTGGTGAAAAACTGTTTTTT.

For the CDR3, the DNA is TGTGCCACCAGCAGAGCCCATTCCTACGAGCAGTACTTC. Its translation is CATSRAHSYEQYF. V and J are TRBV15 and TRBJ2-7; D is uncertain. There are 13 residues in the CDR3. Germline CDR1 is LNHNV and CDR2 is YYDKDF (reference sequence). V lost 1 base and J lost 1, with 5 bases in between. Looking up the rest from reference TRBV15 and TRBJ2-7 gives the full variable domain: DAMVIQNPRYQVTQFGKPVTLSCSQTLNHNVMYWYQQKSSQAPKLLFHYYDKDFNNEADTPDNFQSRRPNTSFCFLDIRSPGLGDTAMYLCATSRAHSYEQYFGPGTRLTVT.

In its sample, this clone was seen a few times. The CDR3 is CASSLLGAGELFF. The CDR3 DNA reads TGTGCCAGCAGCCTACTTGGGGCTGGGGAGCTGTTTTTT. This chain joins TRBV14 and TRBJ2-2, with TRBD1 as a possible D gene (5 bases). The CDR3 has 13 amino acids. V was trimmed by 4 bases and J by 8 bases, leaving 11 bases between them. Germline V lookup: CDR1 SGHDN, CDR2 FVKESK.

The CDR3 spells CASSPRWLAVTYEQYF. The CDR3 DNA reads as TGCGCCAGCAGCCCCAGGTGGCTAGCGGTAACCTACGAGCAGTACTTC. The V and J genes are TRBV4-3 and TRBJ2-7, with TRBD2 matching 7 bases. The V gene end was trimmed by 4 bases and the J gene end by 2 bases; junction bases not matched to a gene: 11. CDR1 is LGHNA and CDR2 is YSLEER in the germline V gene. This CDR3 has 16 residues.

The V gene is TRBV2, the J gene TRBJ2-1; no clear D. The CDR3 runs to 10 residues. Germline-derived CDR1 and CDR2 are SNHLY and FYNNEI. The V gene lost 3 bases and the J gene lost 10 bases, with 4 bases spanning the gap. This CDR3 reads CASSEGEQFF. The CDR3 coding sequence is TGTGCCAGCAGTGAGGGCGAGCAGTTCTTC.

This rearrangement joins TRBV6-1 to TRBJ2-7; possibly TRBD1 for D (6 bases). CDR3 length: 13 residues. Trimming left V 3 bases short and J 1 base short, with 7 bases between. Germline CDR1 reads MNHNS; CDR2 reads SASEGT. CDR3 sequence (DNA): TGTGCCAGCAGTGAGGACAGATCCTACGAGCAGTACTTC. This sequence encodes CASSEDRSYEQYF.

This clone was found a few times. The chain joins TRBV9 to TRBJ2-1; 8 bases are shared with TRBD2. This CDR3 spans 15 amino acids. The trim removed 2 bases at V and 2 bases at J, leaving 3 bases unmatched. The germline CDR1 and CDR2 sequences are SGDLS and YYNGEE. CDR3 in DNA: TGTGCCAGCAGCGTCACAGCGGGAGCCTACAATGAGCAGTTCTTC. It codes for CASSVTAGAYNEQFF.

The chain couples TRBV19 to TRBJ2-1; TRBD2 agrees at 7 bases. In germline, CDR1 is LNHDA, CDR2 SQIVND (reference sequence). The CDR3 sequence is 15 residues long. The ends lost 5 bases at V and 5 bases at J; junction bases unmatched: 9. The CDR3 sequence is CASSLSGRANNEQFF. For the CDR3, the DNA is TGTGCCAGTAGTCTATCGGGGAGGGCCAACAATGAGCAGTTCTTC.

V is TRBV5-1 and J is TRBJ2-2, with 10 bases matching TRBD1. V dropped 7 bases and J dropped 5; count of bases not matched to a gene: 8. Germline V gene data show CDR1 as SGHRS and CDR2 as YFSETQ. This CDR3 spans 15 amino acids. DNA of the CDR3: TGCGCCAGCTCCCTCCGACAGGGGGCAACCGGGGAGCTGTTTTTT. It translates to CASSLRQGATGELFF.